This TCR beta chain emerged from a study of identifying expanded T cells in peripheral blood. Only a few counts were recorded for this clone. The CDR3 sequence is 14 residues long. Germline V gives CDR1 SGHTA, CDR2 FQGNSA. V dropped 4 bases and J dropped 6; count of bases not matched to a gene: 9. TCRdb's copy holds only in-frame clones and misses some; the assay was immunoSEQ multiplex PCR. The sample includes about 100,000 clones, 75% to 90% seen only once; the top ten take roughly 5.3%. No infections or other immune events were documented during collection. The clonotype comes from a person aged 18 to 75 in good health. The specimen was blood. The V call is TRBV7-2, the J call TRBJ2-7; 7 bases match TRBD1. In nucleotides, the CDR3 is TGTGCCAGCAGCTCTCAGCCGGGACAGAGCGAGCAGTACTTC. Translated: CASSSQPGQSEQYF.